The 24 T cell receptor beta chains given below trace back to one sample, sequenced in a study of blood T cell repertoires in COVID-19. Data came from immunoSEQ multiplex PCR; TCRdb stores just in-frame clones and leaves some out. The sample comprises some 130,000 clones, around nine tenths of which are singletons, and 4% to 5% rests with the top ten. Sequenced input: peripheral blood. These receptors were taken from a man aged 60 to 69 with COVID-19, enrolled during active disease.

J is TRBJ1-5 and V is TRBV19; no firm D call. CDR1 LNHDA and CDR2 SQIVND come from the germline V gene (reference sequence). This CDR3 spans 17 amino acids. The germline V and J ends were trimmed by 1 base and 0 bases, with 13 bases remaining between them. The CDR3 sequence: CASSIVAGRGSNQPQHF. Here the CDR3 DNA reads TGTGCCAGTAGTATAGTCGCGGGGAGAGGTAGCAATCAGCCCCAGCATTTT.

Written as DNA, the CDR3 is TGTGCCAGCAGTTTTCCACGGGAAGATACGCAGTATTTT. Its translation: CASSFPREDTQYF. This chain joins TRBV2 and TRBJ2-3; perhaps TRBD2 as D (5 bases). The V end lost 5 bases, the J end lost 5 bases, and 11 bases lay between the germline ends. This CDR3 contains 13 residues. Germline assignment: CDR1 SNHLY and CDR2 FYNNEI.

This clone was observed a single time. The chain employs TRBV29-1 and TRBJ1-1, with D unclear. The CDR3 length is 13 residues. The V end lost 4 bases, the J end lost 3 bases, and 12 bases lay between the germline ends. Germline V lookup: CDR1 SQVTM, CDR2 ANQGSEA. This CDR3 is CSVVAQRDTEAFF. In DNA form, the CDR3 reads TGCAGCGTTGTCGCACAGCGGGACACTGAAGCTTTCTTT.

This rearrangement joins TRBV10-3 to TRBJ1-2; D uncertain. The CDR3 is made up of 14 amino acids. V gave up 4 bases and J gave up 6 bases, with 15 bases separating them. The germline V gene encodes CDR1 ENHRY and CDR2 SYGVKD. As DNA, the CDR3 is TGTGCCATCAGTGGTCCGGGAGGGAGGGATGGCTACACCTTC. It is translated as CAISGPGGRDGYTF.

The CDR3 nucleotides are TGCGCCAGCAGCATTACTAGGGGGGATACGCAGTATTTT. Its translation: CASSITRGDTQYF. The chain employs TRBV10-2 and TRBJ2-3; a weak D match, TRBD1 (6 bases). Germline CDR1 WSHSY, CDR2 SAAADI. Trimming removed 6 bases from V and 6 bases from J, with 13 bases in between. This CDR3 contains 13 residues.

The chain is built from TRBV3-1 (or the pseudogene TRBV3-2) and TRBJ2-1, with D possibly being TRBD1 (6 bases). Trimming shortened V by 0 bases and J by 8 bases, and 8 bases separated the two germline ends. CDR1 LGHDT and CDR2 YNNKEL come from the germline V gene (reference sequence). This CDR3 spans 13 amino acids. As DNA, the CDR3 is TGTGCCAGCAGCCAAGATAAGGGGGATGAGCAGTTCTTC. Protein product: CASSQDKGDEQFF.

The V and J genes are TRBV10-3 and TRBJ1-3; D unresolved. The CDR3 covers 14 residues. V gave up 4 bases and J gave up 4 bases, with 11 bases separating them. CDR1 ENHRY and CDR2 SYGVKD come from the germline V gene. The CDR3 DNA is TGTGCCATCAGTGTAGGAGGGTTCGGAAACACCATATATTTT. Translating it yields CAISVGGFGNTIYF.

V and J are TRBV5-1 and TRBJ2-3; 13 bases fit TRBD2. J gave up 4 bases and V 0 bases, and 2 bases lay outside the gene matches. The CDR3 is 16 amino acids. The germline V gene encodes CDR1 SGHRS and CDR2 YFSETQ. DNA for the CDR3: TGCGCCAGCAGCTTGGGACTAGCGGGAGGTGCAGATACGCAGTATTTT. Its translation: CASSLGLAGGADTQYF.

This chain connects TRBV29-1 to TRBJ2-3; 8 nucleotides line up with TRBD1. Germline CDR1 SQVTM, CDR2 ANQGSEA. Trimming at V came to 4 bases and at J to 1 base, leaving 4 bases not matched to a gene. This CDR3 has 14 amino acids. The CDR3 region has the DNA TGCAGCGTTGGGGCGACAGGGGGCACAGATACGCAGTATTTT. Amino acid sequence: CSVGATGGTDTQYF.

J is TRBJ1-5 and V is TRBV5-1, with 7 bases identical to TRBD1. CDR1 SGHRS and CDR2 YFSETQ come from the germline V gene. The length of the CDR3 is 16 residues. The trim removed 5 bases at V and 1 base at J, leaving 9 bases unmatched. The CDR3 DNA is TGCGCCAGCAGTCTGGAGGCAGGGGGGAGCAATCAGCCCCAGCATTTT. Encoded protein: CASSLEAGGSNQPQHF.

The V and J genes are TRBV14 and TRBJ2-1; D might be TRBD2 (5 bases). V was trimmed by 2 bases and J by 7 bases, leaving 12 bases between them. Germline V gene lookup returns CDR1 SGHDN and CDR2 FVKESK. The CDR3 runs 14 residues. CDR3 sequence: CASSQTRRGNEQFF. CDR3 DNA sequence: TGTGCCAGCAGCCAAACCCGCCGGGGAAATGAGCAGTTCTTC.

The sample holds one count of this clone. The V call is TRBV28, the J call TRBJ1-4; D is uncertain. The V and J ends lost 5 bases and 8 bases respectively, with 15 bases between them. This CDR3 is 14 amino acids long. Germline loops: CDR1 MDHEN, CDR2 SYDVKM. The CDR3 region is CASSLMSAGEKLFF. For the CDR3, the DNA is TGTGCCAGCAGTCTTATGAGCGCGGGCGAAAAACTGTTTTTT.

This chain joins TRBV27 and TRBJ2-7; 8 nucleotides align to TRBD1. CDR3 size: 14 residues. The germline gives CDR1 MNHEY, CDR2 SMNVEV (reference sequence). Unmatched junction bases numbered 7, after V lost 3 bases and J lost 6 bases. The CDR3 coding sequence is TGTGCCAGCAGTTTCATGGACAGGGCGGGCGAGCAGTACTTC. Translating it yields CASSFMDRAGEQYF.

The genes are TRBV11-3 and TRBJ1-3; TRBD1 matches 7 bases. The ends lost 9 bases at V and 0 bases at J; junction bases unmatched: 5. Germline assignment: CDR1 SGHNT and CDR2 YENEEA. The CDR3 contains 14 residues. The CDR3 region has the DNA TGTGCCAGTAAGGACAGGAGCTCTGGAAACACCATATATTTT. It encodes CASKDRSSGNTIYF.

V usage is TRBV9 and J usage is TRBJ2-7, with 10 bases matching TRBD1. Germline CDR1 SGDLS, CDR2 YYNGEE. CDR3 size: 14 residues. V shed 3 bases, J shed 7 bases, and the junction held 7 bases outside the gene matches. The CDR3 DNA reads TGTGCCAGCAGCGCGGACAGGGGGGGGAGAGAGCAGTACTTC. It codes for CASSADRGGREQYF.

Only a few counts were recorded for this clone. Other DNA sequences of this sample code for an identical CDR3. The chain carries TRBV18 and TRBJ1-1; no firm D call. The V and J ends lost 0 bases and 2 bases respectively, with 4 bases between them. From germline, CDR1 is KGHSH and CDR2 LQKENI. CDR3 length: 13 amino acids. The CDR3 region is CASSPPLNTEAFF. DNA of the CDR3: TGTGCCAGCTCACCACCTCTAAACACTGAAGCTTTCTTT. Combining the CDR3 with reference TRBV18 and TRBJ1-1 gives the whole variable domain NAGVMQNPRHLVRRRGQEARLRCSPMKGHSHVYWYRQLPEEGLKFMVYLQKENIIDESGMPKERFSAEFPKEGPSILRIQQVVRGDSAAYFCASSPPLNTEAFFGQGTRLTVV.

The V and J genes are TRBV6-5 and TRBJ1-2; D uncertain. Germline V gene data show CDR1 as MNHEY and CDR2 as SVGAGI. V lost 6 bases and J lost 4, with 15 bases in between. This CDR3 region has 14 residues. CDR3 loop: CASSRVAGSYGYTF. The CDR3 nucleotides read TGTGCCAGCAGCCGGGTAGCGGGGAGCTATGGCTACACCTTC.

The chain recombines TRBV19 with TRBJ2-1; TRBD2 is a possible D gene (6 bases). Trimming shortened V by 9 bases and J by 3 bases, and 18 bases separated the two germline ends. This CDR3 spans 15 amino acids. Per germline, CDR1 LNHDA and CDR2 SQIVND (reference sequence). CDR3 sequence: CASSESGPDYNEQFF. The CDR3 region has the DNA TGTGCCAGCTCAGAAAGCGGGCCCGACTACAATGAGCAGTTCTTC.

The J gene is TRBJ2-7, the V gene TRBV7-2, with D possibly matching TRBD1 (5 bases). In germline, CDR1 is SGHTA, CDR2 FQGNSA. This CDR3 has 14 amino acids. V dropped 4 bases and J dropped 1 base, with 11 bases sitting between them. This CDR3 is CASSSGYRSYEQYF. The CDR3 DNA is TGTGCCAGCAGCTCGGGTTACAGGTCCTACGAGCAGTACTTC.

This rearrangement joins TRBV7-2 to TRBJ1-5, with TRBD1 as a possible D gene (6 bases). Between the trimmed V and J ends, which lost 4 bases and 3 bases, there was a span of 16 bases. Germline lookup yields CDR1 SGHTA and CDR2 FQGNSA. CDR3 size: 16 residues. The CDR3 DNA reads as TGTGCCAGCAGCTCACCCGCGACAGGCTCCAATCAGCCCCAGCATTTT. Protein: CASSSPATGSNQPQHF.

The CDR3 region is CASSQDRRGYEQYF. The DNA of the CDR3 is TGTGCCAGCAGCCAAGATCGCAGGGGATACGAGCAGTACTTC. V usage is TRBV3-1 (or the pseudogene TRBV3-2) and J usage is TRBJ2-7, with D possibly TRBD1 on 6 matching bases. CDR1 and CDR2 from the germline V gene are LGHDT and YNNKEL (reference sequence). The CDR3 runs to 14 residues. The germline V and J ends were trimmed by 0 bases and 4 bases, with 10 bases remaining between them.

The chain is built from TRBV28 and TRBJ2-7; 9 bases map to TRBD2. V trimming: 5 bases; J trimming: 3 bases; junction bases outside the gene matches: 14. The CDR3 runs to 17 residues. Germline V gene data show CDR1 as MDHEN and CDR2 as SYDVKM. CDR3 protein: CASSPVGRGTSSYEQYF. The CDR3 DNA reads as TGTGCCAGCAGTCCCGTTGGTAGGGGGACTAGCAGCTACGAGCAGTACTTC.

The V gene is TRBV11-2, the J gene TRBJ2-5; tentative D call: TRBD1 (6 bases). Germline V gene sequence: CDR1 SGHAT, CDR2 FQNNGV. The CDR3 sequence is 17 residues long. V lost 1 base, J lost 4 bases, and 19 bases lay in between. The CDR3 bases are TGTGCCAGCAGCTTAGTTGGGTTTGGGGGCCGAGGAGAGACCCAGTACTTC. Its protein is CASSLVGFGGRGETQYF.

The V gene is TRBV7-9, the J gene TRBJ2-7; 7 bases are a match to TRBD1. V was clipped by 5 bases and J by 0 bases; unmatched bases: 7. Germline lookup yields CDR1 SEHNR and CDR2 FQNEAQ (reference sequence). This CDR3 is 15 amino acids long. The DNA for the CDR3 is TGTGCCAGCAGCGTAACCGGGACAGACTCCTACGAGCAGTACTTC. It is translated as CASSVTGTDSYEQYF.